This T cell receptor (beta chain) was recovered during a study of cytotoxic CD8 clonotypes in ibrutinib-treated CLL. Assay used: immunoSEQ multiplex PCR; TCRdb lists only in-frame clones, some missing. The sample contains about 300,000 clones, about 72% of which appear only once. V was pared by 5 bases and J by 2 bases, with 10 bases between. The germline V gene encodes CDR1 MNHEY and CDR2 SMNVEV (reference sequence). The CDR3 is 14 residues long. This clone appeared a single time. This clonotype was sampled from a human donor with chronic lymphocytic leukemia. The starting material was PBMCs, obtained at disease progression, from a patient treated with ibrutinib. The J gene is TRBJ1-5, the V gene TRBV27; D is perhaps TRBD1 (6 bases). DNA for the CDR3: TGTGCCAGCAGTCCCAGGGGTCGCAATCAGCCCCAGCATTTT. Amino acids: CASSPRGRNQPQHF.